The entry that follows covers one T cell receptor beta chain sequence. Relative to the germline gene, one junction end is altered; a read error may explain this. This entry belongs to a study of cytomegalovirus exposure and HLA in healthy donors. The CDR3 length is 13 residues. The germline V gene encodes CDR1 SGHRS and CDR2 YFSETQ. With 60 Vbeta and 13 Jbeta primers, the PCR was carried out. The protocol was immunoSEQ multiplex PCR, while the TCRdb copy is restricted to in-frame clones and leaves out a portion. The repertoire holds some 200,000 clones, with more than 75% as singletons. Sequencing input: PBMCs. The V and J genes are TRBV5-1 and TRBJ1-2, with 12 bases lining up with TRBD1. The sequence came from a woman aged 40 to 55 in good health and CMV-seronegative. CDR3 in DNA: TGCGCCAGCTCCGGGACAGGGGGCTATGGCTACATCTTC. Its protein product is CASSGTGGYGYIF.